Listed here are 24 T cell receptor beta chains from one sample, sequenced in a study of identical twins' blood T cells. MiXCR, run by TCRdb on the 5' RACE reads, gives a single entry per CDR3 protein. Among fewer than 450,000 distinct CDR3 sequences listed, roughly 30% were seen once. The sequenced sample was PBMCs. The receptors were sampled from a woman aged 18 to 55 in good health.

Written as DNA, the CDR3 is TGTGCCAGCAGCTTAAATAGCCAGGGCGAGACCCAGTACTTC. Residues: CASSLNSQGETQYF. The rearrangement uses TRBV7-9 and TRBJ2-5, with a weak D call TRBD1 (5 bases). V gave up 2 bases and J gave up 5 bases, with 12 bases separating them. The CDR3 totals 14 residues. Germline V lookup: CDR1 SEHNR, CDR2 FQNEAQ (reference sequence).

CDR3 amino acids: CASRSLAGGFSEQFF. The CDR3 nucleotides are TGTGCCAGCAGATCACTAGCGGGAGGGTTCAGTGAGCAGTTCTTC. V usage is TRBV6-5 and J usage is TRBJ2-1, with 13 bases lining up with TRBD2. Germline trimming cut 6 bases from V and 9 bases from J; bases unmatched to any gene: 8. The CDR3 covers 15 residues. From germline, CDR1 is MNHEY and CDR2 SVGAGI.

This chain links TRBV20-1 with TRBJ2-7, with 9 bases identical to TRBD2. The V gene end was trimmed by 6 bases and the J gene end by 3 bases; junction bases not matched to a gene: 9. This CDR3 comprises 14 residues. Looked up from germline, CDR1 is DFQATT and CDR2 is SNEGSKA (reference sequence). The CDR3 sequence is CSALAGGGHYEQYF. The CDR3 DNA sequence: TGCAGTGCGCTTGCGGGAGGGGGGCACTACGAGCAGTACTTC.

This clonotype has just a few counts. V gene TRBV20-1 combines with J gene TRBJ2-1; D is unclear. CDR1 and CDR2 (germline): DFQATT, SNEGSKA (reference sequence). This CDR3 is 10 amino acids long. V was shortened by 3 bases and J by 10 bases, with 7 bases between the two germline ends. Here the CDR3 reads CSASRYEQFF. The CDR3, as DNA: TGCAGTGCTAGTCGGTACGAGCAGTTCTTC.

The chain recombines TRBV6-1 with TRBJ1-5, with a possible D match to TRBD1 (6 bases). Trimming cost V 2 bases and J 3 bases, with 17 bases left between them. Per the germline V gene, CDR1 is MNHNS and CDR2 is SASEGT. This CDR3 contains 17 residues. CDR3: CASSETLRDRYNQPQHF. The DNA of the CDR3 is TGTGCCAGCAGTGAAACCCTCCGCGACAGGTACAATCAGCCCCAGCATTTT.

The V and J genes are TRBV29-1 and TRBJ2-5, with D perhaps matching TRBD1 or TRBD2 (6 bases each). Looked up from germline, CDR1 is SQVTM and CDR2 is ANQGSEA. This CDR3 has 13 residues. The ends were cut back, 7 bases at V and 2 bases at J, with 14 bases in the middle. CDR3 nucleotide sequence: TGCAGCGCTCGGAGGGGGGCTCAAGAGACCCAGTACTTC. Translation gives CSARRGAQETQYF.

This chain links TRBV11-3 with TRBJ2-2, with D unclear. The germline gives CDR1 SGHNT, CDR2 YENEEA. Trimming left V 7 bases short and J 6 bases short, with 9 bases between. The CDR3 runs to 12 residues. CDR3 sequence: CASTKVAGELFF. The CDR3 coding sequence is TGTGCCAGCACCAAAGTTGCCGGGGAGCTGTTTTTT.

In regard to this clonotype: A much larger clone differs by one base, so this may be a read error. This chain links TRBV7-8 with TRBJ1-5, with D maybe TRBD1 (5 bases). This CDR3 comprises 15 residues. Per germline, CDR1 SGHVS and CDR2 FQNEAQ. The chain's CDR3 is CVSSFFQGPSQPQHF. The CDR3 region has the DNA TGTGTCAGCAGCTTTTTCCAGGGCCCAAGTCAGCCCCAGCATTTT. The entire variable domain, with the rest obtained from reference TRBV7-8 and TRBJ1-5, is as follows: GAGVSQSPRYKVAKRGQDVALRCDPISGHVSLFWYQQALGQGPEFLTYFQNEAQLDKSGLPSDRFFAERPEGSVSTLKIQRTQQEDSAVYLCVSSFFQGPSQPQHFGDGTRLSIL.

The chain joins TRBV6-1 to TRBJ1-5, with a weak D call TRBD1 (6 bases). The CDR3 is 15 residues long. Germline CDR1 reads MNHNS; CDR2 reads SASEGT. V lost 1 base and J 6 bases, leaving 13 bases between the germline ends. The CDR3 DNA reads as TGTGCCAGCAGTGAAGTGGGGGGGCCGACTCAGCCCCAGCATTTT. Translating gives CASSEVGGPTQPQHF.

CDR3 sequence reads: CASSPVMVGFTDTQYF. The DNA for the CDR3 is TGTGCCAGCAGCCCCGTTATGGTAGGGTTCACAGATACGCAGTATTTT. The chain carries TRBV2 and TRBJ2-3; unclear D gene. The V gene's germline CDR1 is SNHLY and CDR2 FYNNEI. The CDR3 totals 16 residues. V gave up 6 bases and J gave up 2 bases, with 18 bases separating them.

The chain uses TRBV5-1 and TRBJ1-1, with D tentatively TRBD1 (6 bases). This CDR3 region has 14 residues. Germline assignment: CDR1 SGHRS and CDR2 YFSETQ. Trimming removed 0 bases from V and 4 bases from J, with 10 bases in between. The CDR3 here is CASSLEGVRTEAFF. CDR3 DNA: TGCGCCAGCAGCTTGGAGGGGGTGCGCACTGAAGCTTTCTTT.

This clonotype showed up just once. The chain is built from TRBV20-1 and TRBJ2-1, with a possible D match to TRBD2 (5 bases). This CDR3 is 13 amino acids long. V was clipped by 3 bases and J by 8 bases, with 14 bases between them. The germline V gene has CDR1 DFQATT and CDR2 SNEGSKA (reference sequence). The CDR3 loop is CSASLAPPDEQFF. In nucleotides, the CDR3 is TGCAGTGCTAGTCTAGCCCCTCCGGATGAGCAGTTCTTC.

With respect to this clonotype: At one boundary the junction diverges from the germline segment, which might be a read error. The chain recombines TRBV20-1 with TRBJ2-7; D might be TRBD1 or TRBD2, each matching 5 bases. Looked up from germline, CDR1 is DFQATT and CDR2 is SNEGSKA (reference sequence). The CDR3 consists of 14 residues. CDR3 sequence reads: CSVRDPFTLGEQCF. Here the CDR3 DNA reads TGCAGTGTACGGGACCCATTTACTCTGGGCGAGCAGTGCTTC.

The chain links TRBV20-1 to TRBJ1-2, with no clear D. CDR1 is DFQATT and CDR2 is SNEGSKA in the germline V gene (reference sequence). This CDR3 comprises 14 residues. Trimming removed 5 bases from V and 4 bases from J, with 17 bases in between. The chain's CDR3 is CSAHLVLTGYGYTF. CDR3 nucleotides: TGCAGTGCTCATCTGGTATTAACGGGCTATGGCTACACCTTC.

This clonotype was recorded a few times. This CDR3 reads CASSLGLGANTEAFF. For the CDR3, the DNA is TGTGCCAGCAGCTTAGGACTAGGGGCCAACACTGAAGCTTTCTTT. This chain joins TRBV7-9 and TRBJ1-1; D possibly corresponds to TRBD1 (5 bases). Looked up from germline, CDR1 is SEHNR and CDR2 is FQNEAQ (reference sequence). Trimming took off 1 base at V and 2 bases at J, with 11 bases between the two ends. The CDR3 is made up of 15 amino acids.

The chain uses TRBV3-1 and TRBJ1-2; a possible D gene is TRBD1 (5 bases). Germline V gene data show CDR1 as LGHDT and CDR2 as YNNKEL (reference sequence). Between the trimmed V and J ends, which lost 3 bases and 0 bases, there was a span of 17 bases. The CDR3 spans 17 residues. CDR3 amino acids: CASSHGPQTVTNYGYTF. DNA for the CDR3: TGTGCCAGCAGCCACGGACCACAGACAGTTACTAACTATGGCTACACCTTC.

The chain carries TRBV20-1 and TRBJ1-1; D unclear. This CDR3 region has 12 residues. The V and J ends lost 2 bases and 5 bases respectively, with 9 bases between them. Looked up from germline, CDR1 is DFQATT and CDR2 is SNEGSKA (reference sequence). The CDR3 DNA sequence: TGCAGTGCTAGAACCGTCGGGACTGAAGCTTTCTTT. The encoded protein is CSARTVGTEAFF.

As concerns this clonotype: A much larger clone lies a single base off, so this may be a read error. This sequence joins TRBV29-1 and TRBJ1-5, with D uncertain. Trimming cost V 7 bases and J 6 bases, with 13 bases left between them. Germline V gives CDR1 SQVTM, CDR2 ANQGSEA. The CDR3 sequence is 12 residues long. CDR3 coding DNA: TGCAGCGGACGGGTTCTCGGTCAGCCCCAGCATTTT. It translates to CSGRVLGQPQHF.

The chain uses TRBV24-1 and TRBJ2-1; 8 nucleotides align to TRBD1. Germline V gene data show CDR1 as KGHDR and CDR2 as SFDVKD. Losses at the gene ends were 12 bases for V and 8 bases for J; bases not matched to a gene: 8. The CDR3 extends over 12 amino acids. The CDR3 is CASGQGRDEQFF. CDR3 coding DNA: TGTGCCTCAGGACAGGGTAGAGATGAGCAGTTCTTC.

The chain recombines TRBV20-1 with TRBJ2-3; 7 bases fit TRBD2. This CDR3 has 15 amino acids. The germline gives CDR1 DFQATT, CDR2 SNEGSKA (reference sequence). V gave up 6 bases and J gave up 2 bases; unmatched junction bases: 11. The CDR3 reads CSAPSRAGFTDTQYF. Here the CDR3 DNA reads TGCAGTGCGCCCTCCAGAGCGGGGTTCACAGATACGCAGTATTTT.

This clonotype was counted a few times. In DNA form, the CDR3 reads TGTGCCAGCAGCGGGGGCCTTAATGAGCAGTTCTTC. This codes for CASSGGLNEQFF. The genes are TRBV7-8 and TRBJ2-1; a possible D gene is TRBD1 (6 bases). Germline loops: CDR1 SGHVS, CDR2 FQNEAQ. CDR3 size: 12 residues. Trimming took off 5 bases at V and 7 bases at J, with 9 bases between the two ends. Filled out from reference TRBV7-8 and TRBJ2-1, the complete variable domain reads GAGVSQSPRYKVAKRGQDVALRCDPISGHVSLFWYQQALGQGPEFLTYFQNEAQLDKSGLPSDRFFAERPEGSVSTLKIQRTQQEDSAVYLCASSGGLNEQFFGPGTRLTVL.

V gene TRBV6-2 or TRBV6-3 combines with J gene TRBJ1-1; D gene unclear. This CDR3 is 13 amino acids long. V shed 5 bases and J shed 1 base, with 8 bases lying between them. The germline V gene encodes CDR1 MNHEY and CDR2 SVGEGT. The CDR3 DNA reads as TGTGCCAGCAGTAAGAGTTGGAACACTGAAGCTTTCTTT. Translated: CASSKSWNTEAFF.

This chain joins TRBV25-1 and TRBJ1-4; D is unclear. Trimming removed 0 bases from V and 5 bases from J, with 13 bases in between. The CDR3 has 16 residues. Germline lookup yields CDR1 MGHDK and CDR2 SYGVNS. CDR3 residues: CASSEYLESPNEKLFF. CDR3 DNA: TGTGCCAGCAGTGAATACCTCGAGAGTCCCAATGAAAAACTGTTTTTT.

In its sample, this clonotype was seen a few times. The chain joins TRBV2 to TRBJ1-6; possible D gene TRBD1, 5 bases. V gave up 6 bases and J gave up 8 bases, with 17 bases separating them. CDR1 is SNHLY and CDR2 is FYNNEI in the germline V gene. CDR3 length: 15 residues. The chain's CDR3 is CASRETPGLYSPLHF. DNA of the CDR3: TGTGCCAGCAGAGAGACACCGGGACTATATTCACCCCTCCACTTT.